These 29 T cell receptor beta chains were all obtained from the same sample, sequenced in a study of blood T cell repertoires in COVID-19. Some clones are missing from TCRdb's copy, which holds only in-frame ones; the method was immunoSEQ multiplex PCR. The sample has a few hundred thousand clones, approximately 89% seen once; the top ten hold roughly 12%. Input material: peripheral blood. The receptors derive from a woman between 50 and 59 years old with COVID-19, enrolled during active disease.

CDR3 nucleotide sequence: TGTGCCAGCAGCTTGTATACCGTTGAGGTTTATGGCTACACCTTC. Translated, it gives CASSLYTVEVYGYTF. The chain carries TRBV5-6 and TRBJ1-2; D call uncertain. The CDR3 contains 15 residues. V was shortened by 1 base and J by 5 bases, with 15 bases between the two germline ends. CDR1 and CDR2 from the germline V gene are SGHDT and YYEEEE.

The chain recombines TRBV6-5 with TRBJ1-1, with a weak D call TRBD1 (5 bases). The V gene's germline CDR1 is MNHEY and CDR2 SVGAGI. Trimming removed 2 bases from V and 4 bases from J, with 11 bases in between. CDR3 length equals 14 residues. This CDR3 is CASSYRRVGTEAFF. The CDR3 bases are TGTGCCAGCAGTTACCGCAGGGTTGGCACTGAAGCTTTCTTT.

The chain couples TRBV28 to TRBJ2-1; TRBD1 matches 7 bases. The CDR3 sequence is 14 residues long. The germline V gene encodes CDR1 MDHEN and CDR2 SYDVKM. Trimming removed 5 bases from V and 5 bases from J; junction bases left unmatched: 6. CDR3 sequence: CASSRQGSNNEQFF. In DNA, the CDR3 is TGTGCCAGCAGTCGACAGGGATCTAACAATGAGCAGTTCTTC.

The V and J genes are TRBV5-1 and TRBJ1-4; D gene uncertain. Germline values: CDR1 SGHRS, CDR2 YFSETQ. The CDR3 loop spans 13 amino acids. Between the trimmed V and J ends, which lost 1 base and 4 bases, there was a span of 5 bases. In nucleotides, the CDR3 is TGCGCCAGCAGCTTGAACTTTAATGAAAAACTGTTTTTT. This codes for CASSLNFNEKLFF.

This clone has more than one count but fewer than ten. The CDR3: CSVETGLYEQYF. The CDR3 DNA reads as TGCAGCGTTGAGACAGGGCTCTACGAGCAGTACTTC. The chain employs TRBV29-1 and TRBJ2-7; 7 bases fit TRBD1. J lost 3 bases, V lost 3 bases, and 2 bases had no gene match. Germline V gene data show CDR1 as SQVTM and CDR2 as ANQGSEA. The CDR3 contains 12 residues.

Turning to this clone: At one end the junction does not follow the germline gene, possibly because of a read error. The genes are TRBV7-2 and TRBJ2-2; D possibly corresponds to TRBD2 (6 bases). Germline assignment: CDR1 SGHTA and CDR2 FQGNSA. The CDR3 totals 13 residues. The CDR3 DNA reads TGTGCCAGCAGCGGAGGGCGCAGTGGGGGGCTGTTTTTT. Its protein product is CASSGGRSGGLFF.

This clone has just a few counts. J is TRBJ1-1 and V is TRBV7-9; TRBD1 might be the D (6 bases). Trimming left V 5 bases short and J 7 bases short, with 17 bases between. This CDR3 region has 14 residues. Germline-derived CDR1 and CDR2 are SEHNR and FQNEAQ (reference sequence). The DNA for the CDR3 is TGTGCCAGCAGCCTAATACAGGGAAGGGATGAAGCTTTCTTT. It codes for CASSLIQGRDEAFF.

The rearrangement uses TRBV6-5 and TRBJ1-2; maybe TRBD1 (5 bases). Trimming left V 6 bases short and J 4 bases short, with 12 bases between. The CDR3 length is 13 residues. Germline lookup yields CDR1 MNHEY and CDR2 SVGAGI. The CDR3 sequence: CASSSDTLYGYTF. Here the CDR3 DNA reads TGTGCCAGCAGCTCGGACACCCTCTATGGCTACACCTTC.

The chain uses TRBV21-1 and TRBJ2-7; the DNA was not used to check the table's D call, TRBD2. TRBV21-1 is a known pseudogene. The length of the CDR3 is 18 residues. In nucleotides, the CDR3 is TGTGCCAGCAGCAAAGGCCCCCCTCGGCGGAGGCGAGCCTACGAGCAGTACTTC. Its protein product is CASSKGPPRRRRAYEQYF.

J is TRBJ2-2 and V is TRBV30, with a possible D match to TRBD2 (7 bases). The CDR3 consists of 19 residues. The V and J ends lost 0 bases and 0 bases respectively, with 20 bases between them. Germline CDR1 and CDR2: GTSNPN and SVGIG (reference sequence). The CDR3 is CAWSVSRGRLIANTGELFF. The CDR3 nucleotides read TGTGCCTGGAGTGTGTCGCGGGGGCGCCTAATAGCGAACACCGGGGAGCTGTTTTTT.

The CDR3 DNA reads as TGTGCCAGCAGTGACTCTGGCAGGGAGAACACCGGGGAGCTGTTTTTT. Amino acid sequence: CASSDSGRENTGELFF. This chain uses TRBV6-4 with TRBJ2-2; the D gene is possibly TRBD1 (5 bases). The CDR3 runs 16 residues. Germline V gene lookup returns CDR1 MRHNA and CDR2 SNTAGT. The V end was cut by 0 bases, the J end by 1 base, with 9 bases between.

V is TRBV30 and J is TRBJ2-5; 10 bases are a match to TRBD1. The length of the CDR3 is 13 residues. J was trimmed by 4 bases and V by 1 base; bases with no gene match: 0. The germline V gene encodes CDR1 GTSNPN and CDR2 SVGIG (reference sequence). This CDR3 reads CAWSGDRGETQYF. For the CDR3, the DNA is TGTGCCTGGAGTGGGGACAGGGGAGAGACCCAGTACTTC.

The chain joins TRBV18 to TRBJ1-1; D might be TRBD1 (6 bases). Looked up from germline, CDR1 is KGHSH and CDR2 is LQKENI. The germline V and J ends were trimmed by 5 bases and 4 bases, with 14 bases remaining between them. The CDR3 length is 14 residues. CDR3 bases: TGTGCCAGCTCATTACAGGGAGAAGGCACTGAAGCTTTCTTT. Encoded protein: CASSLQGEGTEAFF.

V usage is TRBV9 and J usage is TRBJ2-6; D gene uncertain. Germline V gives CDR1 SGDLS, CDR2 YYNGEE. V lost 0 bases, J lost 3 bases, and 7 bases lay in between. The CDR3 contains 15 residues. The CDR3 region is CASSVGHIGANVLTF. The DNA for the CDR3 is TGTGCCAGCAGCGTAGGGCACATTGGGGCCAACGTCCTGACTTTC.

V usage is TRBV2 and J usage is TRBJ2-7; 7 nucleotides line up with TRBD2. There are 14 residues in the CDR3. Germline values: CDR1 SNHLY, CDR2 FYNNEI. The ends lost 4 bases at V and 2 bases at J; junction bases unmatched: 5. CDR3 in DNA: TGTGCCAGCAGTGTACAGCGGGGTACCTACGAGCAGTACTTC. It translates to CASSVQRGTYEQYF.

The chain joins TRBV27 to TRBJ2-7; possible D gene TRBD2, 5 bases. The ends were cut back, 2 bases at V and 4 bases at J, with 12 bases in the middle. This CDR3 has 14 residues. CDR1 and CDR2 (germline): MNHEY, SMNVEV (reference sequence). The CDR3 spells CASSLKPEGYEQYF. CDR3 bases: TGTGCCAGCAGTTTAAAGCCAGAGGGTTACGAGCAGTACTTC.

The chain joins TRBV27 to TRBJ2-3; tentative D call: TRBD1 (5 bases). CDR1 is MNHEY, CDR2 SMNVEV, per germline (reference sequence). The ends were cut back, 6 bases at V and 3 bases at J, with 10 bases in the middle. The CDR3 has 13 amino acids. CDR3 in DNA: TGTGCCAGCAGACCGACAGCAACAGATACGCAGTATTTT. Protein product: CASRPTATDTQYF.

The chain links TRBV9 to TRBJ1-1, with 8 bases aligning to TRBD1. The V and J ends lost 4 bases and 1 base, in that order; junction bases with no gene match: 6. This CDR3 has 15 amino acids. Germline V gives CDR1 SGDLS, CDR2 YYNGEE. The CDR3 DNA sequence: TGTGCCAGCAGCCCAGGGGGGACAGGGAACACTGAAGCTTTCTTT. This gives the protein CASSPGGTGNTEAFF.

This chain connects TRBV5-1 to TRBJ2-7, with TRBD2 matching 10 bases. From germline, CDR1 is SGHRS and CDR2 YFSETQ. The CDR3 runs 14 residues. The J segment lost 2 bases and the V segment lost 5 bases, leaving 4 bases of the junction unmatched. This chain's CDR3 is CASRRAGGTYEQYF. The CDR3 bases are TGCGCCAGCAGACGAGCGGGGGGGACCTACGAGCAGTACTTC. Together with reference TRBV5-1 and TRBJ2-7, the CDR3 gives the full variable domain: KAGVTQTPRYLIKTRGQQVTLSCSPISGHRSVSWYQQTPGQGLQFLFEYFSETQRNKGNFPGRFSGRQFSNSRSEMNVSTLELGDSALYLCASRRAGGTYEQYFGPGTRLTVT.

This clone has just one count. The chain has TRBV12-3 or TRBV12-4 and TRBJ1-2, with D perhaps TRBD1 (6 bases). Between the trimmed V and J ends, which lost 7 bases and 8 bases, there was a span of 14 bases. The CDR3 sequence is 12 residues long. CDR3: CASTSGEGGYTF. The CDR3 DNA reads TGTGCCAGCACCTCAGGGGAGGGAGGCTACACCTTC.

The chain links TRBV6-1 to TRBJ1-1; D is perhaps TRBD1 (5 bases). With 4 bases removed from V and 4 bases from J, the gap between germline ends came to 19 bases. The CDR3 is 16 residues long. Per the germline V gene, CDR1 is MNHNS and CDR2 is SASEGT. The chain's CDR3 is CASSGFASGGTTEAFF. In nucleotides, the CDR3 is TGTGCCAGCAGTGGATTTGCTTCGGGGGGGACCACTGAAGCTTTCTTT.

The sample holds one count of this clone. The chain joins TRBV5-1 to TRBJ2-1, with 16 bases lining up with TRBD2. V shed 4 bases and J 4 bases; nucleotides not matched to a gene: 8. CDR3 length: 18 residues. In germline, CDR1 is SGHRS, CDR2 YFSETQ. CDR3 DNA: TGCGCCAGCAGCGCCGGGACTAGCGGGGGGGCGACATACAATGAGCAGTTCTTC. Translating it yields CASSAGTSGGATYNEQFF.

V is TRBV6-6 and J is TRBJ1-4; D unclear. The CDR3 is 14 residues long. Trimming stripped 6 bases from V and 1 base from J, with 9 bases between. CDR1 and CDR2 (germline): MNHNY, SVGAGI (reference sequence). CDR3 in amino acids: CASREERTNEKLFF. CDR3 nucleotides: TGTGCCAGCAGAGAAGAGCGAACTAATGAAAAACTGTTTTTT.

There are a few counts of this clone. The rearrangement uses TRBV29-1 and TRBJ1-1, with D hard to call. The V gene lost 6 bases and the J gene lost 5 bases, with 13 bases spanning the gap. CDR3 length: 12 residues. Germline CDR1 reads SQVTM; CDR2 reads ANQGSEA. CDR3 residues: CSVRGGGTEAFF. The CDR3, as DNA: TGCAGCGTGCGGGGAGGAGGGACTGAAGCTTTCTTT.

The chain employs TRBV11-2 and TRBJ2-7; a weak D match, TRBD2 (6 bases). This CDR3 comprises 14 residues. V lost 1 base, J lost 4 bases, and 11 bases lay in between. Germline V gene sequence: CDR1 SGHAT, CDR2 FQNNGV. CDR3 protein: CASSLGSGGYEQYF. In DNA, the CDR3 is TGTGCCAGCAGCTTAGGATCCGGAGGGTACGAGCAGTACTTC.

This clone was detected a few times. The rearrangement links TRBV7-9 to TRBJ1-1; D is uncertain. Per germline, CDR1 SEHNR and CDR2 FQNEAQ (reference sequence). The V end lost 3 bases, the J end lost 6 bases, and 11 bases lay between the germline ends. The CDR3 is 13 amino acids. CDR3 in amino acids: CASSFPSNPEAFF. The DNA for the CDR3 is TGTGCCAGCAGCTTTCCGTCTAATCCTGAAGCTTTCTTT.

This clone was counted a single time. The rearrangement uses TRBV19 and TRBJ1-2; D ambiguous. Looked up from germline, CDR1 is LNHDA and CDR2 is SQIVND (reference sequence). V lost 1 base and J lost 2, with 8 bases in between. The CDR3 length is 14 residues. The CDR3 bases are TGTGCCAGTAGTATAGTTAACCAGAACTATGGCTACACCTTC. This encodes CASSIVNQNYGYTF.

This chain joins TRBV6-5 and TRBJ1-2; 8 bases match TRBD1. Germline loops: CDR1 MNHEY, CDR2 SVGAGI. With V trimmed by 11 bases and J by 3 bases, 14 bases remained unmatched. This CDR3 has 15 amino acids. CDR3 region: CACYIGGQADYGYTF. The CDR3 nucleotides read TGTGCCTGCTACATAGGGGGACAGGCCGACTATGGCTACACCTTC.

This sequence joins TRBV5-1 and TRBJ2-3, with a possible D match to TRBD2 (7 bases). This CDR3 contains 15 residues. Germline V gives CDR1 SGHRS, CDR2 YFSETQ. The germline V and J ends were trimmed by 0 bases and 4 bases, with 12 bases remaining between them. CDR3 DNA sequence: TGCGCCAGCAGCTTGGAGGGGGGGAGCCCAGATACGCAGTATTTT. Protein: CASSLEGGSPDTQYF. The full variable domain, its missing parts supplied by reference TRBV5-1 and TRBJ2-3, is KAGVTQTPRYLIKTRGQQVTLSCSPISGHRSVSWYQQTPGQGLQFLFEYFSETQRNKGNFPGRFSGRQFSNSRSEMNVSTLELGDSALYLCASSLEGGSPDTQYFGPGTRLTVL.